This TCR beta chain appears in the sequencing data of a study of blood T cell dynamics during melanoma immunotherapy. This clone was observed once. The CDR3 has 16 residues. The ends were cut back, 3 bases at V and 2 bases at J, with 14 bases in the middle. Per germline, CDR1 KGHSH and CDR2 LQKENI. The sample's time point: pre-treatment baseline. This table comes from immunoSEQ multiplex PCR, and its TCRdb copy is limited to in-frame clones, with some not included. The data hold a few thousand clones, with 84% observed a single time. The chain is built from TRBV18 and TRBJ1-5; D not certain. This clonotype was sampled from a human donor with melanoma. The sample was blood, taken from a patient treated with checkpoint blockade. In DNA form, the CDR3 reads TGTGCCAGCTCACCGGTTAGCTCCCCTGGCAATCAGCCCCAGCATTTT. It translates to CASSPVSSPGNQPQHF.